Reported below is one T cell receptor beta chain. The antigen remains unidentified. This PCR relied on a set of 60 Vbeta primers and 13 Jbeta primers. Profiling relied on immunoSEQ multiplex PCR, and the TCRdb table lists in-frame clones only, not all of them. The sample holds roughly 150,000 clones, over 70% seen once. Germline assignment: CDR1 SGHTA and CDR2 FQGNSA. The CDR3 length is 15 residues. Trimming stripped 4 bases from V and 0 bases from J, with 10 bases between. The data were taken from a study of cytomegalovirus exposure and HLA in healthy donors. General observations from the study: Cytomegalovirus-associated status was assigned to about 170 TCR beta chains. Highest at DRB1 and lowest at HLA-C, TCR association rates differed among HLA loci in a later analysis.

This chain links TRBV7-2 with TRBJ2-4; the D gene is possibly TRBD1 (6 bases). The sample comprised PBMCs. This receptor was identified in a boy under 10 years old in good health and CMV-seronegative. The CDR3 sequence is CASSYGQRAKNIQYF. In DNA, the CDR3 is TGTGCCAGCAGCTACGGACAGAGAGCCAAAAACATTCAGTACTTC.